These 13 T cell receptor beta chains originate from one sample sequenced in a study of control samples from healthy donors and cancer patients. TCRdb's copy holds only in-frame clones and misses some; the assay was immunoSEQ multiplex PCR. The sample lists nearly 200,000 clones, about 90% occurring once. The material sequenced was blood. These receptors originate from a man aged 25-40 years in good health.

The chain links TRBV6-5 to TRBJ2-6; no reliable D call. The germline V gene encodes CDR1 MNHEY and CDR2 SVGAGI. The CDR3 spans 14 residues. Trimming cost V 5 bases and J 0 bases, with 5 bases left between them. The CDR3 DNA follows: TGTGCCAGCAGTAGGGACTCTGGGGCCAACGTCCTGACTTTC. Translating gives CASSRDSGANVLTF.

The V gene is TRBV5-1, the J gene TRBJ2-3; TRBD2 agrees at 10 bases. The CDR3 has 18 amino acids. V dropped 0 bases and J dropped 3; count of bases not matched to a gene: 10. Per germline, CDR1 SGHRS and CDR2 YFSETQ. The CDR3 region is CASSLEGRLAGETDTQYF. The CDR3 coding sequence is TGCGCCAGCAGCTTGGAGGGTAGGCTAGCGGGGGAAACAGATACGCAGTATTTT.

The rearrangement uses TRBV24-1 and TRBJ1-2; D is undetermined. V lost 3 bases and J 2 bases, leaving 9 bases between the germline ends. Germline V gene sequence: CDR1 KGHDR, CDR2 SFDVKD. CDR3 length: 14 residues. The CDR3 DNA is TGTGCCACCAGTGATGAGGGAGGGAACTATGGCTACACCTTC. Protein product: CATSDEGGNYGYTF.

The rearrangement uses TRBV19 and TRBJ1-5; TRBD1 might be the D (6 bases). The V end lost 5 bases, the J end lost 4 bases, and 15 bases lay between the germline ends. The CDR3 consists of 15 residues. Germline V gene data show CDR1 as LNHDA and CDR2 as SQIVND (reference sequence). CDR3 sequence reads: CASSPPYRVNQPQHF. The CDR3, as DNA: TGTGCCAGTAGTCCCCCTTACAGGGTTAATCAGCCCCAGCATTTT.

V usage is TRBV11-2 and J usage is TRBJ1-4; D not resolved. The CDR3 extends over 14 amino acids. The germline CDR1 and CDR2 sequences are SGHAT and FQNNGV. Trimming took off 2 bases at V and 7 bases at J, with 11 bases between the two ends. The CDR3 here is CASSLNQAGEKLFF. The CDR3 DNA follows: TGTGCCAGCAGCTTAAATCAGGCAGGTGAAAAACTGTTTTTT.

V and J are TRBV19 and TRBJ1-2; 7 bases are shared with TRBD1. Germline values: CDR1 LNHDA, CDR2 SQIVND (reference sequence). The CDR3 runs 16 residues. V gave up 6 bases and J gave up 2 bases; unmatched junction bases: 12. The DNA of the CDR3 is TGTGCCAGTAGACCCGACACAGGGGCTGGAAACTATGGCTACACCTTC. This encodes CASRPDTGAGNYGYTF.

The rearrangement uses TRBV6-6 and TRBJ2-3, with 9 bases fitting TRBD2. J was trimmed by 0 bases and V by 6 bases; bases with no gene match: 4. The length of the CDR3 is 15 residues. The germline CDR1 and CDR2 sequences are MNHNY and SVGAGI (reference sequence). CDR3 protein: CASRFSGGSTDTQYF. The CDR3 DNA sequence: TGTGCCAGCAGATTCAGCGGGGGGAGCACAGATACGCAGTATTTT.

J is TRBJ1-2 and V is TRBV6-5; weak D call: TRBD1 (5 bases). In germline, CDR1 is MNHEY, CDR2 SVGAGI. The CDR3 spans 15 residues. V lost 0 bases and J 8 bases, leaving 16 bases between the germline ends. The CDR3 DNA follows: TGTGCCAGCAGTTACTCGGCCAGGGCGGGAAAAGGCTACACCTTC. Translation: CASSYSARAGKGYTF.

The chain carries TRBV24-1 and TRBJ1-5; 11 bases agree with TRBD1. Looked up from germline, CDR1 is KGHDR and CDR2 is SFDVKD. V lost 4 bases and J lost 2; bases outside the gene matches: 12. CDR3 size: 19 residues. In DNA form, the CDR3 reads TGTGCCACCAGTGACACCGGGACAGGGGGAGGAAAGGGCAATCAGCCCCAGCATTTT. This translates into CATSDTGTGGGKGNQPQHF.

The DNA for the CDR3 is TGTGCCAGCAGCCAAGAACCTACCTTGCCAGGTACTGAAGCTTTCTTT. As protein: CASSQEPTLPGTEAFF. The rearrangement joins TRBV4-2 to TRBJ1-1; D gene unclear. CDR1 is LGHNA and CDR2 is YNFKEQ in the germline V gene. Trimming left V 0 bases short and J 5 bases short, with 16 bases between. The CDR3 extends over 16 amino acids.

The chain uses TRBV9 and TRBJ2-3; 12 bases map to TRBD2. This CDR3 spans 16 amino acids. Trimming took 4 bases from V and 0 from J; bases not matched to a gene: 3. Germline V gives CDR1 SGDLS, CDR2 YYNGEE. The CDR3 DNA reads as TGTGCCAGCAGCCCTGGACTAGCGGGGAGCACAGATACGCAGTATTTT. Its translation is CASSPGLAGSTDTQYF.

J is TRBJ1-5 and V is TRBV25-1; TRBD1 is a possible D gene (6 bases). Trimming cost V 6 bases and J 4 bases, with 13 bases left between them. The CDR3 runs 14 residues. Germline values: CDR1 MGHDK, CDR2 SYGVNS. CDR3 amino acids: CASSPQGGNQPQHF. For the CDR3, the DNA is TGTGCCAGCAGCCCCCAAGGGGGTAATCAGCCCCAGCATTTT.

The rearrangement joins TRBV5-4 to TRBJ1-2, with D uncertain. Trimming left V 0 bases short and J 2 bases short, with 5 bases between. CDR3 length: 13 amino acids. From germline, CDR1 is SGHNT and CDR2 YYREEE (reference sequence). CDR3 sequence reads: CASSLGRNYGYTF. The DNA for the CDR3 is TGTGCCAGCAGCTTGGGTCGGAACTATGGCTACACCTTC.